Shown below are 10 T cell receptor beta chains from a single sample sequenced in a study of blood T cell repertoires in COVID-19. Assay: immunoSEQ multiplex PCR; the TCRdb copy retains only in-frame clones and omits some. The sample includes 85,000 to 100,000 clones, about 86% of them seen just once. Sample: peripheral blood. Receptor source: a man aged 55 to 70 with acute or convalescent COVID-19.

This sequence joins TRBV29-1 and TRBJ2-1; TRBD2 matches at 10 bases. Germline assignment: CDR1 SQVTM and CDR2 ANQGSEA. V gave up 3 bases and J gave up 0 bases; unmatched junction bases: 14. CDR3 length equals 19 residues. In DNA, the CDR3 is TGCAGCGTTGAGGGGGCTAGCGGGGGAGAAATGAGCTCCTACAATGAGCAGTTCTTC. This sequence encodes CSVEGASGGEMSSYNEQFF.

The V gene is TRBV5-1, the J gene TRBJ2-5, with 8 positions matching TRBD2. The CDR3 has 12 residues. V trimming: 4 bases; J trimming: 9 bases; junction bases outside the gene matches: 5. CDR1 is SGHRS, CDR2 YFSETQ, per germline. This CDR3 reads CASSPPGGAQYF. In nucleotides, the CDR3 is TGCGCCAGCAGCCCGCCCGGGGGGGCCCAGTACTTC.

The rearrangement joins TRBV29-1 to TRBJ1-2; D call uncertain. The V end was cut by 3 bases, the J end by 5 bases, with 10 bases between. The germline CDR1 and CDR2 sequences are SQVTM and ANQGSEA. This CDR3 is built from 12 residues. CDR3 in DNA: TGCAGCGTTGATAAAAGCGGTTATGGCTACACCTTC. This translates into CSVDKSGYGYTF.

V usage is TRBV27 and J usage is TRBJ2-1; maybe TRBD1 (7 bases). In germline, CDR1 is MNHEY, CDR2 SMNVEV (reference sequence). With 4 bases removed from V and 4 bases from J, the gap between germline ends came to 14 bases. This CDR3 spans 15 amino acids. As DNA, the CDR3 is TGTGCCAGCAGTTCGCGGGACAGAATATACAATGAGCAGTTCTTC. Its protein is CASSSRDRIYNEQFF.

The chain carries TRBV19 and TRBJ1-6; no definite D call. The CDR3 covers 12 residues. Germline V gene data show CDR1 as LNHDA and CDR2 as SQIVND (reference sequence). V dropped 6 bases and J dropped 11 bases, with 11 bases sitting between them. The CDR3 DNA reads TGTGCCAGTAGCCTCGGAGATCCACCCCTCCACTTT. This sequence encodes CASSLGDPPLHF.

The chain recombines TRBV3-1 (or the pseudogene TRBV3-2) with TRBJ2-7, with D possibly being TRBD2 (5 bases). Trimming stripped 0 bases from V and 8 bases from J, with 17 bases between. CDR3 length: 15 amino acids. Germline lookup yields CDR1 LGHDT and CDR2 YNNKEL (reference sequence). Written as DNA, the CDR3 is TGTGCCAGCAGCCAAGAAGAGAGAACTACGGGGAAGCAGTACTTC. Protein product: CASSQEERTTGKQYF.

This sequence joins TRBV5-1 and TRBJ2-1, with 7 bases aligning to TRBD2. The length of the CDR3 is 14 residues. Germline V CDR1 and CDR2: SGHRS, YFSETQ. V lost 2 bases and J lost 6; bases outside the gene matches: 5. CDR3 protein: CASSFLAASNEQFF. Here the CDR3 DNA reads TGCGCCAGCAGCTTCCTAGCGGCATCCAATGAGCAGTTCTTC.

The chain links TRBV12-3 or TRBV12-4 to TRBJ1-2; 11 positions match TRBD1. This CDR3 comprises 13 residues. V shed 6 bases, J shed 7 bases, and the junction held 4 bases outside the gene matches. DNA of the CDR3: TGTGCCAGCAGCCAGGACAGGGGGCTTGGCTACACCTTC. It is translated as CASSQDRGLGYTF.

V is TRBV7-6 and J is TRBJ1-1; D uncertain. CDR3 length equals 15 residues. Germline V CDR1 and CDR2: SGHVS, FNYEAQ. V was shortened by 5 bases and J by 1 base, with 14 bases between the two germline ends. The CDR3 region has the DNA TGTGCCAGCAGCCCTAGTGATGAGGGGAACACTGAAGCTTTCTTT. Amino acid sequence: CASSPSDEGNTEAFF. Based on the CDR3 plus reference TRBV7-6 and TRBJ1-1, the full variable domain is GAGVSQSPRYKVTKRGQDVALRCDPISGHVSLYWYRQALGQGPEFLTYFNYEAQQDKSGLPNDRFSAERPEGSISTLTIQRTEQRDSAMYRCASSPSDEGNTEAFFGQGTRLTVV.

V is TRBV7-2 and J is TRBJ2-2, with 11 bases fitting TRBD2. V shed 5 bases and J 7 bases; nucleotides not matched to a gene: 9. CDR1 and CDR2 from the germline V gene are SGHTA and FQGNSA. The CDR3 runs to 16 residues. The CDR3 DNA sequence: TGTGCCAGCAGCCTCACTAGCGGGGGTGGGATCGGGGAGCTGTTTTTT. This encodes CASSLTSGGGIGELFF.